This passage covers 14 T cell receptor beta chains from one sample sequenced in a study of T cell changes during pregnancy in multiple sclerosis. Using immunoSEQ multiplex PCR, the repertoire was profiled, and TCRdb retains in-frame clones only, with some absent. The table has roughly 80,000 clones, roughly 94% seen once. The sample in question was peripheral blood, obtained before pregnancy. These TCRs come from a female donor with multiple sclerosis, enrolled in a pregnancy study.

This sequence joins TRBV4-1 and TRBJ1-4; 11 bases match TRBD1. Germline CDR1 reads MGHRA; CDR2 reads YSYEKL. The CDR3 runs 15 residues. J gave up 6 bases and V 3 bases, and 3 bases lay outside the gene matches. This chain's CDR3 is CASSHPGQGDEKLFF. In DNA, the CDR3 is TGCGCCAGCAGCCACCCGGGACAGGGGGATGAAAAACTGTTTTTT.

The chain employs TRBV7-3 and TRBJ2-1, with 11 nucleotides matching TRBD2. The J segment lost 2 bases and the V segment lost 5 bases, leaving 14 bases of the junction unmatched. Germline V gives CDR1 SGHTA, CDR2 FQGTGA. CDR3 length: 19 residues. CDR3 coding DNA: TGTGCCAGCAGCCCGGGTAGCGGGGGGGCCGGTTTTGCCTACAATGAGCAGTTCTTC. The encoded protein is CASSPGSGGAGFAYNEQFF.

This chain links TRBV6-5 with TRBJ1-5; D remains unclear. This CDR3 has 15 amino acids. Germline V gene lookup returns CDR1 MNHEY and CDR2 SVGAGI. V was clipped by 6 bases and J by 0 bases, with 12 bases between them. The CDR3 here is CASSPSYSSNQPQHF. CDR3 bases: TGTGCCAGCAGCCCAAGCTACAGTAGCAATCAGCCCCAGCATTTT.

This clone was picked up one time. This sequence joins TRBV27 and TRBJ2-7; 8 nucleotides agree with TRBD1. V was pared by 5 bases and J by 0 bases, with 9 bases of the junction left unmatched. The germline CDR1 and CDR2 sequences are MNHEY and SMNVEV (reference sequence). This CDR3 has 16 amino acids. This CDR3 reads CASSMYGTGPSYEQYF. The CDR3 DNA sequence: TGTGCCAGCAGTATGTATGGGACAGGACCCTCCTACGAGCAGTACTTC.

The chain couples TRBV25-1 to TRBJ2-5; 8 nucleotides line up with TRBD1. Germline CDR1 MGHDK, CDR2 SYGVNS. The V gene end was trimmed by 5 bases and the J gene end by 2 bases; junction bases not matched to a gene: 16. This CDR3 contains 18 residues. The CDR3 sequence is CASSPFSTRTGRQETQYF. The CDR3 region has the DNA TGTGCCAGCAGTCCATTTTCCACCCGGACAGGGAGGCAAGAGACCCAGTACTTC. The full variable domain, completed using reference TRBV25-1 and TRBJ2-5, is EADIYQTPRYLVIGTGKKITLECSQTMGHDKMYWYQQDPGMELHLIHYSYGVNSTEKGDLSSESTVSRIRTEHFPLTLESARPSHTSQYLCASSPFSTRTGRQETQYFGPGTRLLVL.

The chain joins TRBV11-2 to TRBJ2-7; D uncertain. Germline V gives CDR1 SGHAT, CDR2 FQNNGV. The CDR3 is 12 amino acids. The V end was cut by 5 bases, the J end by 4 bases, with 9 bases between. In nucleotides, the CDR3 is TGTGCCAGCAGCACAACAGAGTACGAGCAGTACTTC. Its protein product is CASSTTEYEQYF.

This rearrangement joins TRBV5-6 to TRBJ1-2, with D maybe TRBD1 (6 bases). CDR1 SGHDT and CDR2 YYEEEE come from the germline V gene. The germline V and J ends were trimmed by 0 bases and 4 bases, with 13 bases remaining between them. This CDR3 spans 15 amino acids. Here the CDR3 DNA reads TGTGCCAGCAGCTTGGAGGGGCAGGGGACCTATGGCTACACCTTC. Amino acid sequence: CASSLEGQGTYGYTF.

The chain has TRBV2 and TRBJ2-5; tentatively, D is TRBD2 (6 bases). The V end was cut by 5 bases, the J end by 3 bases, with 19 bases between. The germline CDR1 and CDR2 sequences are SNHLY and FYNNEI. The CDR3 loop spans 16 amino acids. The DNA of the CDR3 is TGTGCCAGCAGTATACCCGCGGGGTTGGGCAAAGAGACCCAGTACTTC. Translation gives CASSIPAGLGKETQYF.

The chain is built from TRBV9 and TRBJ1-1; the D gene is possibly TRBD1 (5 bases). The CDR3 sequence is 15 residues long. Germline V gene lookup returns CDR1 SGDLS and CDR2 YYNGEE. Trimming took off 7 bases at V and 0 bases at J, with 16 bases between the two ends. In nucleotides, the CDR3 is TGTGCCAGCGCACGGCGCGGGGGTCTGAACACTGAAGCTTTCTTT. Amino acid sequence: CASARRGGLNTEAFF.

The V gene is TRBV7-2, the J gene TRBJ2-2; D is possibly TRBD1 (6 bases). V gave up 5 bases and J gave up 5 bases, with 9 bases separating them. Germline V CDR1 and CDR2: SGHTA, FQGNSA. The CDR3 consists of 13 residues. This chain's CDR3 is CASSGQRTGELFF. In nucleotides, the CDR3 is TGTGCCAGCAGCGGACAGAGAACCGGGGAGCTGTTTTTT.

The chain couples TRBV11-2 to TRBJ2-7, with 7 positions matching TRBD1. Germline-derived CDR1 and CDR2 are SGHAT and FQNNGV. V was clipped by 5 bases and J by 3 bases; unmatched bases: 4. CDR3 length: 13 amino acids. CDR3 nucleotides: TGTGCCAGCAGCCCGGACAGGAACTACGAGCAGTACTTC. Its translation: CASSPDRNYEQYF.

The chain links TRBV30 to TRBJ2-3; no reliable D call. The CDR3 is 12 residues long. The germline gives CDR1 GTSNPN, CDR2 SVGIG (reference sequence). The germline V and J ends were trimmed by 1 base and 10 bases, with 12 bases remaining between them. The CDR3 nucleotides are TGTGCCTGGAGTGGAATAGCCTATGCGCAGTATTTT. Protein sequence: CAWSGIAYAQYF.

The rearrangement joins TRBV2 to TRBJ1-6, with a possible D match to TRBD1 (5 bases). There are 16 residues in the CDR3. V lost 0 bases and J lost 7, with 13 bases in between. The V gene's germline CDR1 is SNHLY and CDR2 FYNNEI. Here the CDR3 DNA reads TGTGCCAGCAGTGAAGCGCGGGGGAAGGGAAATTCACCCCTCCACTTT. This sequence encodes CASSEARGKGNSPLHF.

The chain couples TRBV27 to TRBJ2-7; a weak D match, TRBD1 (5 bases). V was cut by 0 bases and J by 2 bases, with 8 bases left in between. Germline lookup yields CDR1 MNHEY and CDR2 SMNVEV (reference sequence). The CDR3 is 14 amino acids. The CDR3 sequence: CASSLSAGPYEQYF. The CDR3 bases are TGTGCCAGCAGTTTATCCGCAGGGCCCTACGAGCAGTACTTC.